This T cell receptor beta chain was recorded in a study of cytomegalovirus exposure and HLA in healthy donors. There are a few counts of this clone. The CDR3 runs to 11 residues. Germline CDR1 is LNHDA and CDR2 is SQIVND (reference sequence). J was trimmed by 8 bases and V by 8 bases; bases with no gene match: 3. Primers for the PCR totalled 60 Vbeta and 13 Jbeta. Sequenced by immunoSEQ multiplex PCR; TCRdb stores in-frame clones only, minus some. The data contain some 140,000 clones, roughly 70% of them singletons. This receptor was identified in a man aged 25 to 45 in good health and CMV-seronegative. This sequence joins TRBV19 and TRBJ1-2; 9 nucleotides agree with TRBD1. The sequenced sample was PBMCs. The CDR3 sequence: CASRDRVGYTF. The CDR3 nucleotides read TGTGCCAGTCGGGACAGGGTAGGCTACACCTTC.